These T cell receptor beta chains were read from a single sample in a study of shared clonotypes between healthy human individuals. Clones were read by immunoSEQ multiplex PCR, and TCRdb kept only the in-frame ones, dropping some. The repertoire holds 1.5 million to 1.9 million clones, with about 98% as singletons. Sequencing was carried out using naive CD4+ T cells sorted from blood. Receptor source: a man aged 25 to 40 in good health. Both conserved end residues are part of each CDR3. Fields, in order: V gene, J gene, clone size, D gene, CDR3 protein, CDR3 DNA. The D gene is left open where the match is weak. A row's size may be missing; if present it is once, few, many or a size class.

v_call: TRBV29-1
j_call: TRBJ1-1
clone_size: -
d_call: -
cdr3_aa: CSVGAPYGTGPTEAFF
cdr3_nt: TGCAGCGTTGGGGCCCCCTATGGGACCGGGCCCACTGAAGCTTTCTTT

v_call: TRBV6-5
j_call: TRBJ2-7
clone_size: -
d_call: -
cdr3_aa: CASYTGTSYEQYF
cdr3_nt: TGTGCCAGTTACACAGGGACTTCCTACGAGCAGTACTTC

v_call: TRBV29-1
j_call: TRBJ2-5
clone_size: -
d_call: -
cdr3_aa: CSADGPPIFSETQYF
cdr3_nt: TGCAGCGCTGACGGACCTCCCATATTCTCGGAGACCCAGTACTTC

v_call: TRBV19
j_call: TRBJ2-1
clone_size: -
d_call: TRBD2
cdr3_aa: CASSVLSGLAMNEQFF
cdr3_nt: TGTGCCAGTAGTGTACTGTCGGGACTAGCGATGAATGAGCAGTTCTTC

v_call: TRBV19
j_call: TRBJ1-3
clone_size: -
d_call: -
cdr3_aa: CASSKGLPSSGNTIYF
cdr3_nt: TGTGCCAGTAGTAAGGGACTCCCGAGCTCTGGAAACACCATATATTTT

v_call: TRBV9
j_call: TRBJ2-2
clone_size: -
d_call: TRBD2
cdr3_aa: CASSALGLSNTGELFF
cdr3_nt: TGTGCCAGCAGCGCACTGGGACTATCGAACACCGGGGAGCTGTTTTTT

v_call: TRBV29-1
j_call: TRBJ1-3
clone_size: -
d_call: -
cdr3_aa: CSVGQTGNTIYF
cdr3_nt: TGCAGCGTTGGACAGACTGGAAACACCATATATTTT

v_call: TRBV9
j_call: TRBJ1-1
clone_size: -
d_call: -
cdr3_aa: CASSPEGYLDTEAFF
cdr3_nt: TGTGCCAGCAGCCCAGAAGGGTACCTGGACACTGAAGCTTTCTTT

v_call: TRBV7-2
j_call: TRBJ2-7
clone_size: -
d_call: -
cdr3_aa: CASSLGGTDSYEQYF
cdr3_nt: TGTGCCAGCAGCTTAGGTGGGACTGATTCCTACGAGCAGTACTTC

v_call: TRBV2
j_call: TRBJ2-7
clone_size: -
d_call: TRBD2
cdr3_aa: CATNLAGGYYEQYF
cdr3_nt: TGTGCCACCAATCTAGCGGGAGGATACTACGAGCAGTACTTC

v_call: TRBV1
j_call: TRBJ2-7
clone_size: -
d_call: -
cdr3_aa: CTSNPLTAGVSYEQYF
cdr3_nt: TGCACCAGCAACCCTCTAACGGCGGGAGTTTCGTACGAGCAGTACTTC

v_call: TRBV11-2
j_call: TRBJ2-7
clone_size: -
d_call: -
cdr3_aa: CASSSSGNYEQYF
cdr3_nt: TGTGCCAGCAGCTCCTCGGGGAACTACGAGCAGTACTTC

v_call: TRBV29-1
j_call: TRBJ2-7
clone_size: once
d_call: -
cdr3_aa: CSVGQTYYEQYF
cdr3_nt: TGCAGCGTCGGACAAACCTACTACGAGCAGTACTTC

v_call: TRBV5-1
j_call: TRBJ1-1
clone_size: -
d_call: -
cdr3_aa: CASSLSGFMNTEAFF
cdr3_nt: TGCGCCAGCAGCTTGAGCGGATTTATGAACACTGAAGCTTTCTTT

v_call: TRBV28
j_call: TRBJ2-2
clone_size: -
d_call: -
cdr3_aa: CASSLWVLSNTGELFF
cdr3_nt: TGTGCCAGCAGTTTATGGGTCCTTTCTAACACCGGGGAGCTGTTTTTT

v_call: TRBV25-1
j_call: TRBJ2-5
clone_size: -
d_call: -
cdr3_aa: CASSIQETQYF
cdr3_nt: TGTGCCAGCAGTATCCAAGAGACCCAGTACTTC

v_call: TRBV6-6
j_call: TRBJ2-1
clone_size: -
d_call: TRBD2
cdr3_aa: CASSYSLAGDNEQFF
cdr3_nt: TGTGCCAGCAGTTACTCACTAGCGGGAGACAATGAGCAGTTCTTC

v_call: TRBV4-1
j_call: TRBJ2-2
clone_size: -
d_call: TRBD2
cdr3_aa: CASSLEVAGVYPGELFF
cdr3_nt: TGCGCCAGCAGCCTTGAGGTGGCGGGAGTTTATCCCGGGGAGCTGTTTTTT

v_call: TRBV5-1
j_call: TRBJ2-6
clone_size: -
d_call: TRBD1
cdr3_aa: CASSLAVVTGGIGANVLTF
cdr3_nt: TGCGCCAGCAGCTTGGCCGTCGTTACAGGGGGAATTGGGGCCAACGTCCTGACTTTC

v_call: TRBV13
j_call: TRBJ2-3
clone_size: -
d_call: TRBD2
cdr3_aa: CASSFRLAGGPNTQYF
cdr3_nt: TGTGCCAGCAGCTTCCGACTAGCGGGAGGGCCAAATACGCAGTATTTT

v_call: TRBV5-1
j_call: TRBJ1-5
clone_size: few
d_call: -
cdr3_aa: CASSAGQSNQPQHF
cdr3_nt: TGCGCCAGCAGCGCCGGACAGAGCAATCAGCCCCAGCATTTT

v_call: TRBV28
j_call: TRBJ2-7
clone_size: -
d_call: TRBD1
cdr3_aa: CASSFGTGPSYEQYF
cdr3_nt: TGTGCCAGCAGTTTTGGGACAGGGCCCTCCTACGAGCAGTACTTC

v_call: TRBV7-8
j_call: TRBJ2-1
clone_size: -
d_call: TRBD2
cdr3_aa: CASRGLAGTLNEQFF
cdr3_nt: TGTGCCAGCAGGGGACTAGCGGGTACTCTCAATGAGCAGTTCTTC

v_call: TRBV28
j_call: TRBJ2-1
clone_size: -
d_call: -
cdr3_aa: CASSSASIYEQFF
cdr3_nt: TGTGCCAGCAGTAGCGCTAGTATCTATGAGCAGTTCTTC

v_call: TRBV5-1
j_call: TRBJ2-3
clone_size: -
d_call: TRBD2
cdr3_aa: CASTRASGSVADTQYF
cdr3_nt: TGCGCCAGCACTCGGGCTAGCGGGAGTGTCGCAGATACGCAGTATTTT

v_call: TRBV29-1
j_call: TRBJ1-4
clone_size: -
d_call: TRBD1
cdr3_aa: CSVGDSTFNEKLFF
cdr3_nt: TGCAGCGTTGGGGACAGCACCTTTAATGAAAAACTGTTTTTT

v_call: TRBV6-5
j_call: TRBJ1-3
clone_size: -
d_call: -
cdr3_aa: CASSPQRAGNTIYF
cdr3_nt: TGTGCCAGCAGCCCCCAGAGAGCCGGAAACACCATATATTTT

v_call: TRBV5-5
j_call: TRBJ2-3
clone_size: -
d_call: TRBD1
cdr3_aa: CASRDYRGAADTQYF
cdr3_nt: TGTGCCAGCAGAGATTACAGGGGAGCCGCAGATACGCAGTATTTT

v_call: TRBV9
j_call: TRBJ1-5
clone_size: -
d_call: -
cdr3_aa: CASSVGKNQPQHF
cdr3_nt: TGTGCCAGCAGCGTAGGGAAGAACCAGCCCCAGCATTTT

v_call: TRBV14
j_call: TRBJ2-7
clone_size: -
d_call: -
cdr3_aa: CASSQDNVRSYEQYF
cdr3_nt: TGTGCCAGCAGCCAAGATAATGTGCGATCCTACGAGCAGTACTTC

v_call: TRBV5-4
j_call: TRBJ2-1
clone_size: -
d_call: TRBD2
cdr3_aa: CASSYSPLSGISNEQFF
cdr3_nt: TGTGCCAGCAGCTATTCCCCGCTTAGCGGGATTTCCAATGAGCAGTTCTTC

v_call: TRBV28
j_call: TRBJ2-1
clone_size: -
d_call: -
cdr3_aa: CASSLVGNEQFF
cdr3_nt: TGTGCCAGCAGTTTAGTCGGTAATGAGCAGTTCTTC

v_call: TRBV21-1
j_call: TRBJ2-1
clone_size: -
d_call: -
cdr3_aa: CASSQGPAYNEQFF
cdr3_nt: TGTGCCAGCAGCCAAGGGCCTGCCTACAATGAGCAGTTCTTC